This TCR beta chain is from a study of cytomegalovirus exposure and HLA in healthy donors. Looking at the study overall: Across some 400 genotyped donors, about 80% landed in the Caucasian-associated ancestry cluster.

Samples came from healthy bone marrow donors. As to this clone: The antigen is undetermined.

The PCR ran on 60 Vbeta and 13 Jbeta primers. In the original analysis: Among the unique TCR beta chains that a later analysis counted, about 81 million in all, about 10 million were shared. TCRdb's table, derived via immunoSEQ multiplex PCR, lists solely in-frame clones and lacks some. V and J calls and clone size are those listed in that table; D and trimming were worked out from the DNA. Of about 140,000 clones detected, over 75% appear once; the ten largest clones hold over 2%. Germline values: CDR1 SGHRS, CDR2 YFSETQ. The CDR3 runs 13 residues. Trimming took off 5 bases at V and 1 base at J, with 7 bases between the two ends. Regarding the study as a whole: The authors later found HLA-associated TCR beta chains more clonally expanded than equally common others.

The V gene is TRBV5-1, the J gene TRBJ2-1; unclear D gene. Sequencing input: PBMCs. The TCR comes from a middle-aged man in good health and CMV-seronegative. CDR3 DNA sequence: TGCGCCAGCAGGTCCGCGTCCTACAATGAGCAGTTCTTC. It specifies CASRSASYNEQFF.